The 32 T cell receptor beta chains given below trace back to one sample, sequenced in a study of T-cell memory formation after mild COVID-19. A single record per CDR3 protein comes from TCRdb applying MiXCR to the 5' RACE reads. The sample has just under 550,000 distinct CDR3 sequences; around 21% are singletons. The sample was PBMCs or a T cell subset sorted from them (not recorded which). These TCRs come from an adult woman who had mild COVID-19 (a few samples of this study predate the infection). Cell type and time point are not known.

This clonotype was picked up a small number of times. At one of its ends the junction is not consistent with the germline gene, which may arise from a read error. The V call is TRBV7-8, the J call TRBJ2-1; D not resolved. This CDR3 region has 13 residues. Germline CDR1 SGHVS, CDR2 FQNEAQ. The CDR3 nucleotides are TGTGCCGGCAGCTTAGGACGGAACAATGAGCAGTTCTTC. Translating gives CAGSLGRNNEQFF.

In this sample, this clonotype turned up a few times. V and J are TRBV30 and TRBJ2-3; 12 bases are a match to TRBD2. J gave up 0 bases and V 6 bases, and 7 bases lay outside the gene matches. Germline loops: CDR1 GTSNPN, CDR2 SVGIG (reference sequence). This CDR3 has 16 residues. The CDR3 sequence is CACPGLAGPSTDTQYF. Written as DNA, the CDR3 is TGTGCCTGCCCGGGACTAGCGGGCCCCAGCACAGATACGCAGTATTTT.

This clonotype was seen just once. This sequence joins TRBV20-1 and TRBJ1-1; D remains unclear. Germline values: CDR1 DFQATT, CDR2 SNEGSKA (reference sequence). V shed 0 bases and J shed 3 bases, with 11 bases lying between them. CDR3 length: 14 amino acids. This CDR3 is CSARDSMGYTEAFF. CDR3 nucleotides: TGCAGTGCTAGAGATTCTATGGGATACACTGAAGCTTTCTTT.

This clonotype was picked up a small number of times. V gene TRBV5-1 combines with J gene TRBJ1-1; 7 bases line up with TRBD1. This CDR3 comprises 14 residues. Germline values: CDR1 SGHRS, CDR2 YFSETQ. The ends lost 0 bases at V and 10 bases at J; junction bases unmatched: 9. The CDR3 DNA reads TGCGCCAGCAGCTTGGGAGGGGGCACGCCCGGAGCTTTCTTT. Translating gives CASSLGGGTPGAFF.

The chain couples TRBV20-1 to TRBJ2-7; TRBD1 or TRBD2 may be the D gene (5 bases each). The CDR3 is 15 residues long. The germline V gene encodes CDR1 DFQATT and CDR2 SNEGSKA (reference sequence). The germline V and J ends were trimmed by 3 bases and 0 bases, with 15 bases remaining between them. The CDR3 is CSASRGPVSSYEQYF. The CDR3 region has the DNA TGCAGTGCTAGTCGGGGACCGGTGAGCTCCTACGAGCAGTACTTC.

A few counts support this clonotype. The CDR3 nucleotides are TGCAGTGCCCCGAAGGGAGGGAAGGAGACCCAGTACTTC. Its protein product is CSAPKGGKETQYF. The J gene is TRBJ2-5, the V gene TRBV20-1, with 7 bases lining up with TRBD2. Germline V gene sequence: CDR1 DFQATT, CDR2 SNEGSKA (reference sequence). Trimming took 6 bases from V and 5 from J; bases not matched to a gene: 9. The CDR3 has 13 residues.

This clonotype has at least ten counts. The chain combines TRBV7-6 with TRBJ2-1; 7 nucleotides agree with TRBD1. V trimming: 5 bases; J trimming: 4 bases; junction bases outside the gene matches: 5. This CDR3 has 14 amino acids. The germline CDR1 and CDR2 sequences are SGHVS and FNYEAQ. The CDR3 reads CASSPTGSYNEQFF. The CDR3 DNA sequence: TGTGCCAGCAGCCCGACAGGGTCTTACAATGAGCAGTTCTTC.

This clonotype has just a few counts. This sequence joins TRBV12-3 or TRBV12-4 and TRBJ2-7; D gene ambiguous. V dropped 6 bases and J dropped 0 bases, with 12 bases sitting between them. The CDR3 length is 14 residues. CDR3 bases: TGTGCCAGCAGCCTAATGAGGAGCTCCTACGAGCAGTACTTC. It codes for CASSLMRSSYEQYF.

The chain uses TRBV6-5 and TRBJ2-1; TRBD2 matches at 9 bases. This CDR3 region has 17 residues. The J segment lost 4 bases and the V segment lost 6 bases, leaving 13 bases of the junction unmatched. CDR1 is MNHEY, CDR2 SVGAGI, per germline. The CDR3 spells CASSSTLAGLPYNEQFF. The CDR3 DNA reads TGTGCCAGCAGCTCTACCCTAGCGGGGCTTCCTTACAATGAGCAGTTCTTC.

This clonotype was counted many times. The rearrangement joins TRBV20-1 to TRBJ1-5; maybe TRBD1 (6 bases). This CDR3 spans 12 amino acids. Germline V gene data show CDR1 as DFQATT and CDR2 as SNEGSKA (reference sequence). V was cut by 0 bases and J by 9 bases, with 9 bases left in between. The CDR3, as DNA: TGCAGTGCTAGAGATCAAGGGGGGCCCCAGCATTTT. Translated: CSARDQGGPQHF.

This clonotype has a handful of counts. This rearrangement joins TRBV12-3 or TRBV12-4 to TRBJ1-4; a weak D match, TRBD1 (6 bases). This CDR3 spans 14 amino acids. The V and J ends lost 7 bases and 8 bases respectively, with 17 bases between them. This chain's CDR3 is CASTQRGVGEKLFF. The DNA for the CDR3 is TGTGCCAGCACCCAGAGGGGGGTCGGCGAAAAACTGTTTTTT.

Details on this clonotype: A much bigger clone sits one base away, suggesting this may be a read error. The chain joins TRBV5-1 to TRBJ1-1; D is unresolved. Germline V gene lookup returns CDR1 SGHRS and CDR2 YFSETQ. The CDR3 is made up of 12 amino acids. The CDR3 spells CARSSLNTEAFF. The CDR3 DNA reads TGCGCCAGAAGCTCACTGAACACTGAAGCTTTCTTT.

This clonotype was recorded a few times. The chain recombines TRBV12-3 or TRBV12-4 with TRBJ2-3; D uncertain. This CDR3 has 15 residues. Deletions cut 1 base from V and 4 bases from J, with 12 bases between. CDR3 in amino acids: CASSLVSGLADTQYF. CDR3 DNA sequence: TGTGCCAGCAGTTTAGTAAGTGGTTTGGCAGATACGCAGTATTTT.

J is TRBJ2-7 and V is TRBV29-1; 9 bases map to TRBD2. The CDR3 is 16 residues long. Germline V CDR1 and CDR2: SQVTM, ANQGSEA. V was pared by 2 bases and J by 3 bases, with 11 bases of the junction left unmatched. The CDR3 reads CSVELAGMGDFYEQYF. The CDR3 nucleotides read TGCAGCGTTGAACTAGCGGGAATGGGTGACTTCTACGAGCAGTACTTC.

The chain recombines TRBV7-6 with TRBJ1-4; D call uncertain. The V end lost 0 bases, the J end lost 13 bases, and 15 bases lay between the germline ends. Germline V gene data show CDR1 as SGHVS and CDR2 as FNYEAQ. The CDR3 runs 14 residues. The CDR3 region has the DNA TGTGCCAGCAGCTTAGCCAGACGAGAGAAAGGACTGTTTTTT. Amino acids: CASSLARREKGLFF.

This chain joins TRBV12-3 or TRBV12-4 and TRBJ1-6; tentative D call: TRBD1 (5 bases). The length of the CDR3 is 15 residues. Trimming took off 7 bases at V and 7 bases at J, with 17 bases between the two ends. CDR3 sequence (DNA): TGTGCCAGCACCTCCCGCGGAGGGACCAATTCACCCCTCCACTTT. This encodes CASTSRGGTNSPLHF.

The genes are TRBV4-1 and TRBJ2-1, with D possibly being TRBD2 (6 bases). This CDR3 spans 15 amino acids. V was trimmed by 3 bases and J by 8 bases, leaving 17 bases between them. Germline CDR1 and CDR2: MGHRA and YSYEKL. CDR3 in amino acids: CASSQPGLRGHEQFF. DNA of the CDR3: TGCGCCAGCAGCCAGCCGGGACTCAGAGGGCATGAGCAGTTCTTC.

This clonotype was found many times. The chain uses TRBV7-2 and TRBJ2-7; TRBD1 matches at 9 bases. The germline V gene has CDR1 SGHTA and CDR2 FQGNSA. There are 14 residues in the CDR3. Trimming took 5 bases from V and 3 from J; bases not matched to a gene: 5. CDR3 DNA sequence: TGTGCCAGCAGCGTAGGACAGGGGTTCTACGAGCAGTACTTC. This translates into CASSVGQGFYEQYF. Full variable domain (outside the CDR3, taken from reference TRBV7-2 and TRBJ2-7): GAGVSQSPSNKVTEKGKDVELRCDPISGHTALYWYRQSLGQGLEFLIYFQGNSAPDKSGLPSDRFSAERTGGSVSTLTIQRTQQEDSAVYLCASSVGQGFYEQYFGPGTRLTVT.

The J gene is TRBJ1-5, the V gene TRBV12-3 or TRBV12-4, with TRBD1 matching 8 bases. Germline trimming cut 5 bases from V and 5 bases from J; bases unmatched to any gene: 8. CDR3 length: 15 residues. The DNA of the CDR3 is TGTGCCAGCAGTCCTTCCGGGACAGGTCATCAGCCCCAGCATTTT. As protein: CASSPSGTGHQPQHF.

The chain links TRBV6-2 or TRBV6-3 to TRBJ2-7; D possibly corresponds to TRBD1 (6 bases). This CDR3 has 16 amino acids. Germline-derived CDR1 and CDR2 are MNHEY and SVGEGT. V lost 7 bases and J 0 bases, leaving 19 bases between the germline ends. The CDR3 is CASNQIGGTYSYEQYF. The CDR3 DNA sequence: TGTGCCAGCAACCAAATTGGGGGCACTTACTCCTACGAGCAGTACTTC.

This chain uses TRBV20-1 with TRBJ2-1, with TRBD2 matching 9 bases. This CDR3 has 14 amino acids. J lost 3 bases, V lost 6 bases, and 6 bases had no gene match. The germline V gene has CDR1 DFQATT and CDR2 SNEGSKA (reference sequence). The CDR3: CSASGRGGYNEQFF. As DNA, the CDR3 is TGCAGTGCCTCTGGGCGGGGGGGCTACAATGAGCAGTTCTTC.

The chain combines TRBV7-8 with TRBJ2-1; TRBD2 matches 8 bases. CDR1 is SGHVS and CDR2 is FQNEAQ in the germline V gene. The CDR3 length is 15 residues. The ends lost 5 bases at V and 4 bases at J; junction bases unmatched: 7. In DNA, the CDR3 is TGTGCCAGCAGCCTCAGGACTAGCCAGTACAATGAGCAGTTCTTC. Amino acids: CASSLRTSQYNEQFF. Full variable domain (outside the CDR3, taken from reference TRBV7-8 and TRBJ2-1): GAGVSQSPRYKVAKRGQDVALRCDPISGHVSLFWYQQALGQGPEFLTYFQNEAQLDKSGLPSDRFFAERPEGSVSTLKIQRTQQEDSAVYLCASSLRTSQYNEQFFGPGTRLTVL.

This clonotype was seen a handful of times. The V call is TRBV6-5, the J call TRBJ2-4; no reliable D call. This CDR3 is 13 amino acids long. Germline assignment: CDR1 MNHEY and CDR2 SVGAGI. V lost 4 bases and J 9 bases, leaving 13 bases between the germline ends. In DNA, the CDR3 is TGTGCCAGCAGTTCCAAACGGACGGGCATTCAGTACTTC. As protein: CASSSKRTGIQYF.

V gene TRBV9 combines with J gene TRBJ2-7; D remains unclear. Looked up from germline, CDR1 is SGDLS and CDR2 is YYNGEE. V was pared by 4 bases and J by 1 base, with 9 bases between. The CDR3 has 13 amino acids. The CDR3 bases are TGTGCCAGCAGCCCCTCGATTTCCTACGAGCAGTACTTC. Its protein product is CASSPSISYEQYF.

This clonotype was counted only a few times. V usage is TRBV20-1 and J usage is TRBJ1-1, with D hard to call. Looked up from germline, CDR1 is DFQATT and CDR2 is SNEGSKA (reference sequence). This CDR3 has 13 residues. Deletions cut 3 bases from V and 1 base from J, with 9 bases between. The chain's CDR3 is CSASEGANTEAFF. CDR3 sequence (DNA): TGCAGTGCTAGCGAGGGTGCGAACACTGAAGCTTTCTTT.

V usage is TRBV20-1 and J usage is TRBJ1-1; no firm D call. This CDR3 comprises 13 residues. Trimming shortened V by 1 base and J by 0 bases, and 6 bases separated the two germline ends. The V gene's germline CDR1 is DFQATT and CDR2 SNEGSKA (reference sequence). The CDR3 region has the DNA TGCAGTGCTAGAGTCACACTGAACACTGAAGCTTTCTTT. It encodes CSARVTLNTEAFF.

This clonotype occurred a few times. V is TRBV24-1 and J is TRBJ1-5; D perhaps matches TRBD1 (5 bases). This CDR3 comprises 14 residues. Germline lookup yields CDR1 KGHDR and CDR2 SFDVKD. V lost 9 bases, J lost 0 bases, and 11 bases lay in between. The CDR3 is CATGTGGSNQPQHF. The CDR3 bases are TGTGCCACCGGGACTGGGGGTAGCAATCAGCCCCAGCATTTT.

The V call is TRBV9, the J call TRBJ2-1; 10 positions match TRBD2. This CDR3 has 15 amino acids. Germline CDR1 is SGDLS and CDR2 is YYNGEE. The V gene end was trimmed by 0 bases and the J gene end by 12 bases; junction bases not matched to a gene: 9. CDR3 loop: CASSVDGTSALGQFF. The CDR3 DNA reads as TGTGCCAGCAGCGTAGATGGGACTAGCGCCCTCGGGCAGTTCTTC.

The chain has TRBV24-1 and TRBJ1-6; D is ambiguous. V was pared by 2 bases and J by 8 bases, with 6 bases between. The CDR3 loop spans 13 amino acids. Germline V lookup: CDR1 KGHDR, CDR2 SFDVKD. The CDR3 here is CATSDSRDSPLHF. CDR3 coding DNA: TGTGCCACCAGTGATTCGCGAGATTCACCCCTCCACTTT.

The CDR3 nucleotides read TGTGCCAGTAGTATAGCCGGGGAATGGAGGCAGTTCTTC. Translating gives CASSIAGEWRQFF. The rearrangement uses TRBV19 and TRBJ2-1; TRBD2 is a possible D gene (5 bases). The CDR3 extends over 13 amino acids. Between the trimmed V and J ends, which lost 1 base and 12 bases, there was a span of 13 bases. Germline values: CDR1 LNHDA, CDR2 SQIVND (reference sequence).

The chain couples TRBV4-3 to TRBJ2-2; 12 bases align to TRBD2. Per the germline V gene, CDR1 is LGHNA and CDR2 is YSLEER. The CDR3 runs to 16 residues. V gave up 2 bases and J gave up 6 bases; unmatched junction bases: 4. The CDR3 DNA reads as TGCGCCAGCAGCCAACCTCTAGCGGGAGGGGCCGGGGAGCTGTTTTTT. Encoded protein: CASSQPLAGGAGELFF.

There are a few counts of this clonotype. This CDR3 is CSASNAERSGYNEQFF. The CDR3 bases are TGCAGTGCTTCCAACGCTGAGAGGTCTGGGTACAATGAGCAGTTCTTC. J is TRBJ2-1 and V is TRBV20-1; D unclear. The V end was cut by 5 bases, the J end by 4 bases, with 21 bases between. CDR1 is DFQATT, CDR2 SNEGSKA, per germline (reference sequence). The CDR3 extends over 16 amino acids.